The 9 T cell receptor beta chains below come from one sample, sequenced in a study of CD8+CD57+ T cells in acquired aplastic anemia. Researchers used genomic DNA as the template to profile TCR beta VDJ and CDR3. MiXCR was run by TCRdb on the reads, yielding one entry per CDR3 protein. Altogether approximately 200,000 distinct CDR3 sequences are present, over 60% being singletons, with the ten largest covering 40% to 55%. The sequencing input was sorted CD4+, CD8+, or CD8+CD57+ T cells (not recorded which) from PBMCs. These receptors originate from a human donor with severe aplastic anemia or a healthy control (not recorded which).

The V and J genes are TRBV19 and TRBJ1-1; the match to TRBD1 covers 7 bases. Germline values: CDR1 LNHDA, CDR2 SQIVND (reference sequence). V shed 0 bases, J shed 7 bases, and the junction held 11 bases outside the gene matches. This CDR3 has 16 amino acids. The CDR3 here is CASSIDQTTGESEAFF. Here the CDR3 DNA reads TGTGCCAGTAGTATAGATCAGACTACAGGGGAGAGTGAAGCTTTCTTT.

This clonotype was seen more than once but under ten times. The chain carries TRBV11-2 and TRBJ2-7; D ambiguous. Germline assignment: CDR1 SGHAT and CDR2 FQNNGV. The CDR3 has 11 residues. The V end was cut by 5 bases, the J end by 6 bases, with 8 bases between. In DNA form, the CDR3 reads TGTGCCAGCAGCGGAGTGTCCGAGCAGTACTTC. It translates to CASSGVSEQYF.

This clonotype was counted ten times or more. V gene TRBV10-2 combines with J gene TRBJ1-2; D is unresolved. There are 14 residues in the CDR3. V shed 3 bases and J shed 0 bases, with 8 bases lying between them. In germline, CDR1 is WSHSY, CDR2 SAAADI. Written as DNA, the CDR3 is TGCGCCAGCAGTGAACAAGAAGCTAACTATGGCTACACCTTC. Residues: CASSEQEANYGYTF.

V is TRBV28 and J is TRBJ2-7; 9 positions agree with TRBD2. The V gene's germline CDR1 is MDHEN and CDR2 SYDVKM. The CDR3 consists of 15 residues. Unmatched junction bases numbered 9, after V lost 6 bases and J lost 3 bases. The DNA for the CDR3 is TGTGCCAGCAGGCTACGTCTAGCGGGAATCTACGAGCAGTACTTC. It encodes CASRLRLAGIYEQYF.

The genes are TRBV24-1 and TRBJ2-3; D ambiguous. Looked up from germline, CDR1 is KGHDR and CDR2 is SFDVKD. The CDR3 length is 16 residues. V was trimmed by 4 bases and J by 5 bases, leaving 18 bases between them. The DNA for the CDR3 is TGTGCCACCAGTGACTATGATGAAATGGGAAAAGATACGCAGTATTTT. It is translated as CATSDYDEMGKDTQYF.

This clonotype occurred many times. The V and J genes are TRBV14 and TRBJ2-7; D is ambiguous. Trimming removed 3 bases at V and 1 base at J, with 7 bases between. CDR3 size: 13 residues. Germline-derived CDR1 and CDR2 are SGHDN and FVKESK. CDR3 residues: CASSQAQSYEQYF. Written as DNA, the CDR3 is TGTGCCAGCAGCCAGGCGCAATCCTACGAGCAGTACTTC.

The CDR3 region has the DNA TGTGCCAGCAGCTTGGACACGGAAGTGCCCCAGCATTTT. Translated, it gives CASSLDTEVPQHF. The chain employs TRBV5-4 and TRBJ1-5, with D uncertain. Deletions cut 0 bases from V and 9 bases from J, with 10 bases between. The CDR3 covers 13 residues. The germline V gene has CDR1 SGHNT and CDR2 YYREEE (reference sequence).

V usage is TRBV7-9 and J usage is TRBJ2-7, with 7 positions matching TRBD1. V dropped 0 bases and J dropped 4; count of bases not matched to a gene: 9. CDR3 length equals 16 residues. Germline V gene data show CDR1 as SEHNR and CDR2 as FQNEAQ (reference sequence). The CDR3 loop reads CASSLARVDRRYEQYF. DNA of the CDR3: TGTGCCAGCAGCTTAGCGCGGGTGGACAGGCGGTACGAGCAGTACTTC.

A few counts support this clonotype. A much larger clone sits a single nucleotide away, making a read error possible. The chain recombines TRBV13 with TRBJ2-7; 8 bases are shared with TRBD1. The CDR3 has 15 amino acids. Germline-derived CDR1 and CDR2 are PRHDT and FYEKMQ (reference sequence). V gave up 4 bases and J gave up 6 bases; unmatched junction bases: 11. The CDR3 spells CASSSRTGSTCEQYF. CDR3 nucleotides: TGTGCCAGCAGCTCCCGGACAGGGAGCACCTGCGAGCAGTACTTC.